Below are 19 T cell receptor beta chains sequenced from a single sample in a study of radiation and T cells in renal cell carcinoma. TCRdb's table, derived via immunoSEQ multiplex PCR, lists solely in-frame clones and lacks some. The table has 100,000 to 150,000 clones, around 84% seen once. The time point was: baseline pretreatment blood. The treatment: 15 Gy SBRT to primary tumor, nephrectomy 4 weeks later. Here the sequenced sample was blood, taken from a patient whose treatment included radiotherapy and nephrectomy. Receptors were obtained from a woman between 55 and 75 years old with renal cell carcinoma.

The chain is built from TRBV29-1 and TRBJ2-3; 11 bases fit TRBD2. From germline, CDR1 is SQVTM and CDR2 ANQGSEA. CDR3 length: 17 amino acids. The V segment lost 4 bases and the J segment 0 bases; nucleotides outside the gene matches: 9. The CDR3, as DNA: TGCAGCGTTGGAACTAGCGGGAGTATATTTAGCACAGATACGCAGTATTTT. It specifies CSVGTSGSIFSTDTQYF.

The table lists this clone with a few counts. The chain couples TRBV5-1 to TRBJ1-2, with 9 nucleotides matching TRBD1. CDR1 and CDR2 (germline): SGHRS, YFSETQ. This CDR3 is 13 amino acids long. J was trimmed by 6 bases and V by 4 bases; bases with no gene match: 4. CDR3 amino acids: CASSMGQGNGYTF. CDR3 bases: TGCGCCAGCAGCATGGGACAGGGAAATGGCTACACCTTC.

The chain links TRBV7-9 to TRBJ2-1; 8 bases align to TRBD2. This CDR3 has 13 amino acids. The germline V gene encodes CDR1 SEHNR and CDR2 FQNEAQ (reference sequence). Trimming took 5 bases from V and 9 from J; bases not matched to a gene: 6. The DNA for the CDR3 is TGTGCCAGCAGCCCGACTAGCGAAGGTGAGCAGTTCTTC. Its protein product is CASSPTSEGEQFF. The complete variable domain, with remaining parts taken from reference TRBV7-9 and TRBJ2-1, reads DTGVSQNPRHKITKRGQNVTFRCDPISEHNRLYWYRQTLGQGPEFLTYFQNEAQLEKSRLLSDRFSAERPKGSFSTLEIQRTEQGDSAMYLCASSPTSEGEQFFGPGTRLTVL.

This clone was seen just once. The same CDR3 arises from other DNA sequences in this sample as well. The V gene is TRBV5-1, the J gene TRBJ1-5, with no clear D. The CDR3 length is 15 residues. Germline-derived CDR1 and CDR2 are SGHRS and YFSETQ. Trimming pared 4 bases from V and 1 base from J, leaving 12 bases between. Written as DNA, the CDR3 is TGCGCCAGCAGCCTCGGATCGACGAGCAATCAGCCCCAGCATTTT. This gives the protein CASSLGSTSNQPQHF.

The V and J genes are TRBV18 and TRBJ1-5; D possibly corresponds to TRBD1 (6 bases). The CDR3 runs to 14 residues. Trimming stripped 3 bases from V and 2 bases from J, with 8 bases between. Germline lookup yields CDR1 KGHSH and CDR2 LQKENI. For the CDR3, the DNA is TGTGCCAGCTCACCTAGGGGGGGCAATCAGCCCCAGCATTTT. As protein: CASSPRGGNQPQHF.

The chain has TRBV6-5 and TRBJ2-5; D possibly corresponds to TRBD1 (5 bases). Germline CDR1 reads MNHEY; CDR2 reads SVGAGI. V was cut by 0 bases and J by 1 base, with 9 bases left in between. This CDR3 is built from 15 residues. CDR3 region: CASSYSSQGQETQYF. The CDR3 DNA reads TGTGCCAGCAGTTACTCGAGTCAGGGCCAAGAGACCCAGTACTTC.

This sequence joins TRBV11-2 and TRBJ2-7; D perhaps matches TRBD1 (6 bases). Germline CDR1 reads SGHAT; CDR2 reads FQNNGV. The germline V and J ends were trimmed by 3 bases and 6 bases, with 15 bases remaining between them. The CDR3 is made up of 14 amino acids. CDR3 in DNA: TGTGCCAGCAGCTTCCCAGGGGCCCCCAGCGAGCAGTACTTC. It codes for CASSFPGAPSEQYF.

The V call is TRBV5-4, the J call TRBJ2-3; tentatively, D is TRBD2 (7 bases). The germline V gene has CDR1 SGHNT and CDR2 YYREEE (reference sequence). Trimming stripped 3 bases from V and 1 base from J, with 21 bases between. This CDR3 has 18 amino acids. The chain's CDR3 is CASSYPGFTGGGTDTQYF. The CDR3 DNA reads as TGTGCCAGCAGCTACCCGGGGTTCACGGGGGGCGGCACAGATACGCAGTATTTT.

The chain combines TRBV19 with TRBJ1-3; D is ambiguous. There are 12 residues in the CDR3. Germline V lookup: CDR1 LNHDA, CDR2 SQIVND (reference sequence). Trimming stripped 8 bases from V and 0 bases from J, with 5 bases between. The CDR3 DNA follows: TGTGCCAGTGATGGCTCTGGAAACACCATATATTTT. Protein: CASDGSGNTIYF.

This chain joins TRBV5-1 and TRBJ2-1; 14 nucleotides align to TRBD2. The CDR3 is 16 residues long. Germline V gives CDR1 SGHRS, CDR2 YFSETQ. V dropped 4 bases and J dropped 3; count of bases not matched to a gene: 3. The CDR3 region has the DNA TGCGCCAGCAGCAGTGGACTAGCGGGGGGCTACAATGAGCAGTTCTTC. Protein: CASSSGLAGGYNEQFF. The full variable domain, completed using reference TRBV5-1 and TRBJ2-1, is KAGVTQTPRYLIKTRGQQVTLSCSPISGHRSVSWYQQTPGQGLQFLFEYFSETQRNKGNFPGRFSGRQFSNSRSEMNVSTLELGDSALYLCASSSGLAGGYNEQFFGPGTRLTVL.

This chain joins TRBV5-1 and TRBJ2-7; possibly TRBD1 for D (5 bases). The V end was cut by 2 bases, the J end by 2 bases, with 8 bases between. Germline V lookup: CDR1 SGHRS, CDR2 YFSETQ. The CDR3 has 13 residues. The CDR3 coding sequence is TGCGCCAGCAGCTTTCAACAGGCCTACGAGCAGTACTTC. This codes for CASSFQQAYEQYF.

The chain is built from TRBV7-6 and TRBJ1-4; a possible D gene is TRBD1 (6 bases). Germline lookup yields CDR1 SGHVS and CDR2 FNYEAQ. The CDR3 is 15 amino acids. V was trimmed by 1 base and J by 8 bases, leaving 14 bases between them. Here the CDR3 reads CASSLDGGRDEKLFF. The CDR3, as DNA: TGTGCCAGCAGCTTAGACGGGGGCAGGGACGAAAAACTGTTTTTT.

The gene calls are TRBV7-6 and TRBJ1-6; D remains ambiguous. Germline V CDR1 and CDR2: SGHVS, FNYEAQ. V was pared by 1 base and J by 2 bases, with 12 bases between. The CDR3 consists of 17 residues. CDR3 DNA: TGTGCCAGCAGCTTAGGGACGGCAACTACCTATAATTCACCCCTCCACTTT. Protein product: CASSLGTATTYNSPLHF.

This clone was picked up one time. The gene calls are TRBV5-6 and TRBJ2-6, with D unresolved. Germline V CDR1 and CDR2: SGHDT, YYEEEE. The CDR3 contains 14 residues. The V end was cut by 1 base, the J end by 6 bases, with 8 bases between. CDR3 nucleotides: TGTGCCAGCAGCTTGACGACTGTGGCCAACGTCCTGACTTTC. Its translation: CASSLTTVANVLTF.

The table lists this clone with many counts. The chain employs TRBV5-1 and TRBJ1-4; 8 nucleotides line up with TRBD1. The germline V gene has CDR1 SGHRS and CDR2 YFSETQ. Unmatched junction bases numbered 1, after V lost 2 bases and J lost 4 bases. The CDR3 is 14 residues long. The CDR3 sequence: CASSFGQGNEKLFF. In nucleotides, the CDR3 is TGCGCCAGCAGCTTCGGACAGGGTAATGAAAAACTGTTTTTT.

The chain is built from TRBV4-1 and TRBJ2-3, with TRBD2 matching over 12 bases. Germline-derived CDR1 and CDR2 are MGHRA and YSYEKL. This CDR3 has 19 amino acids. V was pared by 0 bases and J by 5 bases, with 12 bases of the junction left unmatched. Here the CDR3 DNA reads TGCGCCAGCAGCCAAGAGTCGGCTAGCGGGGGGGCCCTTGGAGATACGCAGTATTTT. Encoded protein: CASSQESASGGALGDTQYF.

The rearrangement uses TRBV7-3 and TRBJ1-1, with D possibly being TRBD1 (5 bases). The CDR3 extends over 14 amino acids. From germline, CDR1 is SGHTA and CDR2 FQGTGA. Trimming shortened V by 6 bases and J by 2 bases, and 13 bases separated the two germline ends. The CDR3 sequence is CASRSGGPNTEAFF. The CDR3 DNA is TGTGCCAGCAGGTCGGGGGGACCCAACACTGAAGCTTTCTTT.

This clone was seen a few times. The chain recombines TRBV6-1 with TRBJ2-4; TRBD1 agrees at 7 bases. The ends lost 3 bases at V and 0 bases at J; junction bases unmatched: 5. The length of the CDR3 is 16 residues. Germline V gene data show CDR1 as MNHNS and CDR2 as SASEGT. CDR3 in DNA: TGTGCCAGCAGTGAGAGACAGGGTAAAGCCAAAAACATTCAGTACTTC. Translation: CASSERQGKAKNIQYF.

This clone was seen only once. V usage is TRBV6-5 and J usage is TRBJ2-1; TRBD1 might be the D (5 bases). V lost 0 bases and J 4 bases, leaving 10 bases between the germline ends. Germline CDR1 MNHEY, CDR2 SVGAGI. The CDR3 sequence is 15 residues long. The CDR3 DNA follows: TGTGCCAGCAGTTACTCGAGACAGCCATACAATGAGCAGTTCTTC. Its translation is CASSYSRQPYNEQFF.